This T cell receptor (beta chain) stems from a study of cytomegalovirus exposure and HLA in healthy donors. The assay was immunoSEQ multiplex PCR, and TCRdb's table has in-frame clones only and misses some. This table holds 150,000 to 200,000 clones, around 88% found once. Per germline, CDR1 MNHEY and CDR2 SVGAGI. CDR3 size: 13 residues. Trimming removed 6 bases at V and 2 bases at J, with 10 bases between. The specimen was PBMCs. The source of this sequence is a woman between 18 and 29 years old in good health and CMV-seronegative. The V gene is TRBV6-5, the J gene TRBJ1-1; tentative D call: TRBD1 (6 bases). CDR3 protein: CASRPTGNTEAFF. CDR3 bases: TGTGCCAGCAGACCGACAGGAAACACTGAAGCTTTCTTT.